The 8 T cell receptor delta chains below were found in one sample sequenced in a study of Vδ1+ human thymocytes. Study-wide points: Highly polyclonal TRG and TRD repertoires with Gaussian CDR3 length distributions appeared in thymus.

Sequences come from RNA converted to cDNA by reverse transcription. The CDR3 regions were amplified by multiplex PCR from V-gene primers to a constant-region primer. TCRdb re-called clones from the multiplex PCR reads using CATT. The sample contains 80,000 or so delta-chain clones, about 38% of which appear only once. Which antigens these TCRs recognize remains unknown. Sequenced material: Vdelta1+ gamma-delta thymocytes from the thymus. Subset given: FACS-sorted CD3+ TCRalphabeta- TCRVdelta1+ TCRVdelta2- thymocytes. The receptors derive from a boy younger than two who had congenital heart surgery.

The V call is TRDV1, the J call TRDJ1; 12 bases are a match to TRDD3. CDR3 length: 20 residues. Germline V gives CDR1 TSWWSYY, CDR2 QGS. V gave up 1 base and J gave up 3 bases; unmatched junction bases: 15. The CDR3 nucleotides read TGTGCTCTTGGGGAACGGGCCCCTACGACTCTGGGGGATACGCCCGATAAACTCATCTTT. Translating it yields CALGERAPTTLGDTPDKLIF.

J is TRDJ1 and V is TRDV1, with 12 bases lining up with TRDD3. This CDR3 comprises 19 residues. Germline V gene sequence: CDR1 TSWWSYY, CDR2 QGS. The trim removed 4 bases at V and 0 bases at J, leaving 12 bases unmatched. DNA for the CDR3: TGTGCTCTTGGGGGGCTGAACTGGGGGATACTCTCGTACACCGATAAACTCATCTTT. It encodes CALGGLNWGILSYTDKLIF.

In regard to this clone: Relative to the germline gene, one junction end is altered; a read error may explain this. The V and J genes are TRDV1 and TRDJ1; a possible D gene is TRDD3 (5 bases). This CDR3 contains 14 residues. Germline assignment: CDR1 TSWWSYY and CDR2 QGS. CDR3 sequence reads: CALGDPWFTDKLIF. CDR3 nucleotide sequence: TGTGCTCTCGGGGACCCTTGGTTCACCGATAAACTCATCTTT.

This clone has more than one count but fewer than ten. The chain combines TRDV1 with TRDJ1; D possibly corresponds to TRDD3 (6 bases). This CDR3 has 17 amino acids. Trimming shortened V by 4 bases and J by 11 bases, and 29 bases separated the two germline ends. Germline assignment: CDR1 TSWWSYY and CDR2 QGS. CDR3 sequence reads: CALGVSSAGLGFGGLIF. The CDR3 region has the DNA TGTGCTCTTGGGGTTTCCTCCGCTGGACTGGGATTCGGGGGGCTCATCTTT.

This clone came up a few times. V usage is TRDV1 and J usage is TRDJ1; TRDD3 matches 10 bases. J was trimmed by 4 bases and V by 2 bases; bases with no gene match: 22. Germline CDR1 TSWWSYY, CDR2 QGS. There are 21 residues in the CDR3. This CDR3 reads CALGEGLHPGDTVPSGDKLIF. DNA for the CDR3: TGTGCTCTTGGGGAAGGGTTACACCCGGGGGATACGGTGCCTAGCGGCGATAAACTCATCTTT.

This clone was seen more than once but under ten times. The gene calls are TRDV1 and TRDJ2, with 9 nucleotides matching TRDD2. The CDR3 length is 19 residues. Germline-derived CDR1 and CDR2 are TSWWSYY and QGS. V gave up 1 base and J gave up 4 bases; unmatched junction bases: 13. CDR3 DNA sequence: TGTGCTCTTGGGGAACCAGCCTTCCTACGGGGCTGGGAGACAGCACAACTCTTCTTT. It specifies CALGEPAFLRGWETAQLFF.

Comments on this clone: The sample contains more than one DNA sequence encoding this CDR3. This chain uses TRDV1 with TRDJ1; TRDD2 matches 7 bases. Losses at the gene ends were 3 bases for V and 11 bases for J; bases not matched to a gene: 27. The CDR3 runs 19 residues. In germline, CDR1 is TSWWSYY, CDR2 QGS. CDR3 in DNA: TGTGCTCTTGGGGACCCCCCTTTCCTACTTGCTGGGTTGGCCGGTAAGCTCATCTTT. Protein sequence: CALGDPPFLLAGLAGKLIF.

The V call is TRDV1, the J call TRDJ1; weak D call: TRDD3 (6 bases). Trimming took 0 bases from V and 0 from J, leaving 23 bases between them. The CDR3 extends over 20 amino acids. Germline CDR1 reads TSWWSYY; CDR2 reads QGS. CDR3 nucleotides: TGTGCTCTTGGGGAACTGATACGACTAGGGGTGGGACCGTACACCGATAAACTCATCTTT. This encodes CALGELIRLGVGPYTDKLIF.